The 24 T cell receptor beta chains below come from one sample, sequenced in a study of blood T cells in healthy people across ages. A J-beta primer mix and a sample-barcoded 5' primer were used in a second PCR of about 7 to 12 cycles. MiXCR was run by TCRdb on the 5' RACE reads, yielding one entry per CDR3 protein. The top ten clones hold approximately 25% of a sample with under 750,000 distinct CDR3 sequences, 47% of them seen once. The sequenced sample was blood. The receptor source for this set is a man older than 75 in good health.

This clonotype was detected a few times. The chain links TRBV6-5 to TRBJ1-1, with a tentative D call TRBD1 (5 bases). The CDR3 contains 14 residues. V was clipped by 0 bases and J by 11 bases, with 16 bases between them. Germline V gene sequence: CDR1 MNHEY, CDR2 SVGAGI. The CDR3 loop is CASSYSRGRPGAFF. The DNA for the CDR3 is TGTGCCAGCAGTTACTCGAGGGGACGGCCGGGGGCTTTCTTT.

Concerning this clonotype itself: Being one base from a much bigger clone, this may be a read error. The chain joins TRBV28 to TRBJ2-5; D remains ambiguous. Germline CDR1 MDHEN, CDR2 SYDVKM. The V and J ends lost 7 bases and 2 bases respectively, with 17 bases between them. This CDR3 region has 15 residues. CDR3 sequence: CASTATRRVQETQYF. The CDR3 nucleotides read TGTGCCAGCACGGCCACCAGACGCGTTCAAGAGACCCAGTACTTC.

The chain is built from TRBV5-1 and TRBJ1-1; D remains ambiguous. The CDR3 extends over 11 amino acids. The germline V gene encodes CDR1 SGHRS and CDR2 YFSETQ. V shed 4 bases and J shed 5 bases, with 6 bases lying between them. CDR3 amino acids: CASSSETEAFF. CDR3 DNA: TGCGCCAGCAGCAGTGAAACTGAAGCTTTCTTT.

This clonotype was counted many times. This chain connects TRBV12-3 or TRBV12-4 to TRBJ2-1; D possibly corresponds to TRBD2 (5 bases). This CDR3 comprises 14 residues. Trimming took off 7 bases at V and 6 bases at J, with 16 bases between the two ends. The CDR3 region has the DNA TGTGCCAGCACCATACTAGGACCTCGCAATGAGCAGTTCTTC. Protein sequence: CASTILGPRNEQFF.

This clonotype was seen a handful of times. This chain connects TRBV7-3 to TRBJ2-7, with TRBD1 as a possible D gene (5 bases). The length of the CDR3 is 15 residues. With 0 bases removed from V and 5 bases from J, the gap between germline ends came to 14 bases. CDR1 is SGHTA, CDR2 FQGTGA, per germline. CDR3 in DNA: TGTGCCAGCAGCTTAACCGGACCGACAGCCCACGAGCAGTACTTC. Translation: CASSLTGPTAHEQYF.

V is TRBV28 and J is TRBJ2-3; D is possibly TRBD1 (5 bases). This CDR3 region has 16 residues. Trimming took off 2 bases at V and 2 bases at J, with 14 bases between the two ends. The germline V gene has CDR1 MDHEN and CDR2 SYDVKM. In nucleotides, the CDR3 is TGTGCCAGCAGTTTACAGGGTCAGGGAACCACAGATACGCAGTATTTT. Amino acid sequence: CASSLQGQGTTDTQYF.

The chain couples TRBV9 to TRBJ2-5, with 7 positions matching TRBD1. Germline trimming cut 4 bases from V and 11 bases from J; bases unmatched to any gene: 17. This CDR3 has 15 amino acids. Per germline, CDR1 SGDLS and CDR2 YYNGEE. CDR3 amino acids: CASSLTGEIYNEQYF. The DNA for the CDR3 is TGTGCCAGCAGCCTCACAGGGGAGATATACAATGAGCAGTACTTC.

Many counts were recorded for this clonotype. The rearrangement joins TRBV6-6 to TRBJ2-7; TRBD2 matches at 15 bases. V shed 0 bases and J 6 bases; nucleotides not matched to a gene: 9. Germline V gene data show CDR1 as MNHNY and CDR2 as SVGAGI (reference sequence). The CDR3 length is 18 residues. DNA of the CDR3: TGTGCCAGCAGTTACTCGAAAGTTGGGACTAGCGGGAGGATCGAGCAGTACTTC. Protein sequence: CASSYSKVGTSGRIEQYF.

The chain uses TRBV4-1 and TRBJ2-5; the D gene is possibly TRBD2 (5 bases). The germline V gene has CDR1 MGHRA and CDR2 YSYEKL. This CDR3 region has 14 residues. Trimming left V 3 bases short and J 11 bases short, with 19 bases between. The CDR3 protein is CASSHDRETSPQYF. For the CDR3, the DNA is TGCGCCAGCAGCCACGATAGGGAGACTTCCCCGCAGTACTTC.

The V gene is TRBV2, the J gene TRBJ1-1; 8 bases are shared with TRBD1. Trimming at V came to 6 bases and at J to 5 bases, leaving 14 bases not matched to a gene. The CDR3 length is 16 residues. Germline CDR1 and CDR2: SNHLY and FYNNEI. CDR3 sequence (DNA): TGTGCCAGCAGCCGTCCCGGGACAGGTTCGAAGACTGAAGCTTTCTTT. Its translation: CASSRPGTGSKTEAFF.

As DNA, the CDR3 is TGTGCCAGCAGAACCGGGACCCTTATATCGCATGAGCAGTTCTTC. Residues: CASRTGTLISHEQFF. The rearrangement links TRBV27 to TRBJ2-1; D is perhaps TRBD1 or TRBD2 (5 bases each). Deletions cut 6 bases from V and 8 bases from J, with 20 bases between. Germline CDR1 and CDR2: MNHEY and SMNVEV (reference sequence). The CDR3 is made up of 15 amino acids.

A few counts support this clonotype. The chain uses TRBV3-1 and TRBJ2-5; D is uncertain. The end of the DNA is better explained by TRBJ2-7, so the J call may be wrong. This CDR3 is built from 15 residues. CDR1 LGHDT and CDR2 YNNKEL come from the germline V gene (reference sequence). This CDR3 is CASSQSRRGGYEQYF. The CDR3 region has the DNA TGTGCCAGCAGCCAAAGCCGCAGAGGCGGCTACGAGCAGTACTTC.

The V and J genes are TRBV29-1 and TRBJ2-1; 7 bases agree with TRBD1. The CDR3 has 14 residues. Germline assignment: CDR1 SQVTM and CDR2 ANQGSEA. The trim removed 5 bases at V and 7 bases at J, leaving 11 bases unmatched. DNA for the CDR3: TGCAGCGTTACAATGACAGGGAATATGAATGAGCAGTTCTTC. Its translation: CSVTMTGNMNEQFF.

J is TRBJ2-1 and V is TRBV10-1; unclear D gene. CDR1 and CDR2 from the germline V gene are WNHNN and SYGVQD (reference sequence). This CDR3 contains 16 residues. V lost 3 bases, J lost 13 bases, and 25 bases lay in between. CDR3 loop: CASSELFGPRSETQFF. The CDR3 coding sequence is TGCGCCAGCAGTGAACTTTTCGGGCCCCGGAGCGAGACCCAGTTCTTC.

The rearrangement uses TRBV7-2 and TRBJ2-7; maybe TRBD2 (5 bases). The J call may be incorrect, as the DNA end agrees better with TRBJ2-5. Germline assignment: CDR1 SGHTA and CDR2 FQGNSA. This CDR3 has 14 amino acids. The CDR3 region has the DNA TGTGCCAGCAGCTCTTTAGCGTCGCTGGAGACCCAGTACTTC. This sequence encodes CASSSLASLETQYF.

J is TRBJ2-1 and V is TRBV5-1, with 10 bases fitting TRBD2. The CDR3 spans 14 residues. J gave up 10 bases and V 4 bases, and 8 bases lay outside the gene matches. Germline loops: CDR1 SGHRS, CDR2 YFSETQ. The CDR3 region has the DNA TGCGCCAGCAGCCCCGTTCGGACTAGCGGAGAGCAGTTCTTC. Amino acid sequence: CASSPVRTSGEQFF.

This clonotype was found a few times. The V gene is TRBV7-8, the J gene TRBJ1-1; TRBD1 agrees at 10 bases. V shed 2 bases, J shed 2 bases, and the junction held 5 bases outside the gene matches. The germline CDR1 and CDR2 sequences are SGHVS and FQNEAQ. This CDR3 comprises 16 residues. The CDR3 is CASSLWDRGGNTEAFF. The CDR3 DNA is TGTGCCAGCAGCTTATGGGACAGGGGAGGAAACACTGAAGCTTTCTTT. Full variable domain (remainder filled in from reference TRBV7-8 and TRBJ1-1): GAGVSQSPRYKVAKRGQDVALRCDPISGHVSLFWYQQALGQGPEFLTYFQNEAQLDKSGLPSDRFFAERPEGSVSTLKIQRTQQEDSAVYLCASSLWDRGGNTEAFFGQGTRLTVV.

V is TRBV29-1 and J is TRBJ2-3, with 9 bases matching TRBD1. With V trimmed by 4 bases and J by 4 bases, 3 bases remained unmatched. Germline V gene data show CDR1 as SQVTM and CDR2 as ANQGSEA. The CDR3 runs to 13 residues. CDR3 bases: TGCAGCGTTGGGGACAGGGACCCAGATACGCAGTATTTT. As protein: CSVGDRDPDTQYF.

V is TRBV20-1 and J is TRBJ2-7; 11 bases fit TRBD1. CDR1 is DFQATT, CDR2 SNEGSKA, per germline (reference sequence). The length of the CDR3 is 13 residues. CDR3 sequence: CRGGQGANYEQYF. CDR3 nucleotide sequence: TGCAGGGGAGGACAGGGGGCTAACTACGAGCAGTACTTC.

V usage is TRBV30 and J usage is TRBJ2-2; D is uncertain. CDR1 and CDR2 from the germline V gene are GTSNPN and SVGIG (reference sequence). Trimming removed 1 base at V and 0 bases at J, with 6 bases between. CDR3 length equals 14 residues. The CDR3 DNA sequence: TGTGCCTGGAGTGGCAACACGAACACCGGGGAGCTGTTTTTT. Translating gives CAWSGNTNTGELFF.

The gene calls are TRBV29-1 and TRBJ2-1; 9 nucleotides agree with TRBD1. Germline-derived CDR1 and CDR2 are SQVTM and ANQGSEA. After removal of 4 bases from V and 3 bases from J, the junction contained 1 base not matched to a gene. This CDR3 has 13 amino acids. In DNA, the CDR3 is TGCAGCGTTGCGGACAGGGGCTACAATGAGCAGTTCTTC. It yields the protein CSVADRGYNEQFF.

This clonotype was seen once. V is TRBV7-9 and J is TRBJ2-1; no reliable D call. The CDR3 spans 13 residues. V gave up 1 base and J gave up 6 bases, with 7 bases separating them. CDR1 and CDR2 from the germline V gene are SEHNR and FQNEAQ (reference sequence). The chain's CDR3 is CASSLGYLNEQFF. In DNA form, the CDR3 reads TGTGCCAGCAGCTTAGGCTACCTCAATGAGCAGTTCTTC.

CDR3: CSAGQGGYEQYF. For the CDR3, the DNA is TGCAGTGCGGGGCAGGGTGGGTACGAGCAGTACTTC. V usage is TRBV29-1 and J usage is TRBJ2-7, with a possible D match to TRBD2 (6 bases). The V gene's germline CDR1 is SQVTM and CDR2 ANQGSEA. This CDR3 spans 12 amino acids.

V is TRBV7-9 and J is TRBJ2-3; D uncertain. Germline assignment: CDR1 SEHNR and CDR2 FQNEAQ (reference sequence). This CDR3 contains 15 residues. V dropped 1 base and J dropped 3 bases, with 11 bases sitting between them. CDR3 region: CASSLELVVTDTQYF. CDR3 coding DNA: TGTGCCAGCAGCTTAGAGCTAGTAGTAACAGATACGCAGTATTTT.